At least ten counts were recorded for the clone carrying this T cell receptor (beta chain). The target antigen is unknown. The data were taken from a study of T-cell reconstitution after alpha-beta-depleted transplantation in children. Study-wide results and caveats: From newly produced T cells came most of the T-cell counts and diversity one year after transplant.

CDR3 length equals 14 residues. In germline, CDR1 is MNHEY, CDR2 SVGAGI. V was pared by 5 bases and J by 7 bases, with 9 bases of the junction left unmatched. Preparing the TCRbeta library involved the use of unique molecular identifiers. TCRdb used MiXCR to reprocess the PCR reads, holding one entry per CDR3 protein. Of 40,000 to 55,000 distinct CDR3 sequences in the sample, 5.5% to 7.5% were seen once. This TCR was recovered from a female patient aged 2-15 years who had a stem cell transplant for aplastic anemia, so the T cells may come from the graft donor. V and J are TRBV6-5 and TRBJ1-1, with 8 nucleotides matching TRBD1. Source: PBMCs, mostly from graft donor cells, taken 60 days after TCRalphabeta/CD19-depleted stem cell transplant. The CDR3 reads CASSKKRTGNEAFF. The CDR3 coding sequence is TGTGCCAGCAGTAAGAAGCGGACAGGGAATGAAGCTTTCTTT.